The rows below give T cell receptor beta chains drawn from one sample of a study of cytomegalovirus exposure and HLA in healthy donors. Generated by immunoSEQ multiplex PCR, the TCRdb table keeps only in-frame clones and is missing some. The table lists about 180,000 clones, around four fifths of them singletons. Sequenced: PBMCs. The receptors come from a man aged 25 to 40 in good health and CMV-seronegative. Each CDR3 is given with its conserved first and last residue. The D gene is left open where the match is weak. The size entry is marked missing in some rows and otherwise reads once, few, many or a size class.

CASSPLGQGANTEAFF	TGTGCCAGCTCACCACTTGGACAGGGGGCGAACACTGAAGCTTTCTTT	few	TRBD1	TRBV18	TRBJ1-1
CASSRDRVSNEQFF	TGTGCCAGCAGTAGGGACAGGGTGTCAAATGAGCAGTTCTTC	NA	TRBD1	TRBV6-4	TRBJ2-1
CASGTGGNTEAFF	TGTGCCAGCGGGACAGGGGGCAACACTGAAGCTTTCTTT	NA	TRBD1	TRBV19	TRBJ1-1
CASSLRLAGGPDTQYF	TGTGCCAGCAGCCTCCGACTAGCGGGAGGGCCAGATACGCAGTATTTT	NA	TRBD2	TRBV11-2	TRBJ2-3
CASKKQGRYEQYF	TGTGCCAGCAAAAAACAGGGACGGTACGAGCAGTACTTC	NA	NA	TRBV6-5	TRBJ2-7
CASSPSSGGSTGELFF	TGTGCCAGCAGCCCCTCCTCGGGCGGGAGCACCGGGGAGCTGTTTTTT	NA	TRBD2	TRBV9	TRBJ2-2
CATSSRLAGGPHEQYF	TGTGCCACCAGCAGCCGACTAGCGGGAGGGCCCCACGAGCAGTACTTC	once	TRBD2	TRBV15	TRBJ2-7
CSVVPGGVRNYGYTF	TGCAGCGTTGTACCAGGGGGCGTACGAAACTATGGCTACACCTTC	NA	TRBD1	TRBV29-1	TRBJ1-2
CACVGLAGGSYEQYF	TGTGCCTGTGTAGGACTAGCGGGGGGATCCTACGAGCAGTACTTC	NA	TRBD2	TRBV30	TRBJ2-7
CASTARDRAHTQYF	TGTGCCAGCACCGCTCGGGACAGGGCCCATACGCAGTATTTT	few	TRBD1	TRBV6-1	TRBJ2-3
CASSSSLEGNNEQFF	TGTGCCAGCAGCTCTTCCTTGGAGGGGAACAATGAGCAGTTCTTC	NA	NA	TRBV11-2	TRBJ2-1
CASTLAGAMGEQYF	TGTGCCAGCACCTTAGCGGGGGCGATGGGGGAGCAGTACTTC	NA	TRBD2	TRBV6-1	TRBJ2-7
CASSLGAGAGNQPQHF	TGTGCCAGCAGCTTAGGTGCGGGGGCAGGTAATCAGCCCCAGCATTTT	NA	NA	TRBV7-2	TRBJ1-5
CASSPGQGNEQFF	TGTGCCAGCAGCCCGGGACAGGGGAATGAGCAGTTCTTC	NA	TRBD1	TRBV7-3	TRBJ2-1
CASDTGRGNNEQFF	TGTGCCAGCGACACAGGGAGGGGAAACAATGAGCAGTTCTTC	NA	NA	TRBV10-3	TRBJ2-1
CASSDVQGTEAFF	TGTGCCAGTAGCGACGTTCAGGGTACTGAAGCTTTCTTT	few	NA	TRBV19	TRBJ1-1
CSASPFYEQYF	TGCAGTGCTAGCCCCTTCTACGAGCAGTACTTC	NA	NA	TRBV20-1	TRBJ2-7
CASSLGLNQETQYF	TGTGCCAGCAGCTTAGGGCTGAACCAAGAGACCCAGTACTTC	few	NA	TRBV7-2	TRBJ2-5
CASSYGTVKSSYEQYF	TGTGCCAGCAGCTACGGGACAGTCAAGAGCTCCTACGAGCAGTACTTC	NA	TRBD1	TRBV7-8	TRBJ2-7
CASSLAGVPGELFF	TGTGCCAGCAGCTTGGCAGGGGTCCCCGGGGAGCTGTTTTTT	NA	NA	TRBV5-4	TRBJ2-2
CASSFSGGGYEQYF	TGTGCCAGCAGTTTTTCGGGGGGCGGTTACGAGCAGTACTTC	few	NA	TRBV27	TRBJ2-7
CSSSLGGTGRTEAFF	TGTTCCAGCAGCTTGGGGGGGACTGGACGCACTGAAGCTTTCTTT	few	NA	TRBV7-9	TRBJ1-1
CASSSLAQGEQFF	TGTGCCAGCAGTTCCCTCGCACAGGGTGAGCAGTTCTTC	NA	NA	TRBV27	TRBJ2-1
CASSPGQGPDTQYF	TGTGCCAGCAGCCCAGGGCAGGGCCCAGATACGCAGTATTTT	NA	NA	TRBV7-9	TRBJ2-3
CAWGFQGNSPLHF	TGTGCCTGGGGGTTCCAGGGTAATTCACCCCTCCACTTT	once	NA	TRBV30	TRBJ1-6
CASRTRQGVTGELFF	TGTGCCAGCAGAACTCGACAGGGTGTCACCGGGGAGCTGTTTTTT	NA	TRBD1	TRBV6-5	TRBJ2-2
CASSEGVGHGYTF	TGTGCCAGCAGCGAGGGGGTGGGGCATGGCTACACCTTC	NA	NA	TRBV28	TRBJ1-2
CASSSGWAGELFF	TGTGCCAGCAGCTCAGGGTGGGCCGGGGAGCTGTTTTTT	NA	NA	TRBV7-9	TRBJ2-2
CASSYSPGSNGYTF	TGTGCCAGCAGTTACTCCCCAGGGTCAAATGGCTACACCTTC	few	NA	TRBV6-5	TRBJ1-2